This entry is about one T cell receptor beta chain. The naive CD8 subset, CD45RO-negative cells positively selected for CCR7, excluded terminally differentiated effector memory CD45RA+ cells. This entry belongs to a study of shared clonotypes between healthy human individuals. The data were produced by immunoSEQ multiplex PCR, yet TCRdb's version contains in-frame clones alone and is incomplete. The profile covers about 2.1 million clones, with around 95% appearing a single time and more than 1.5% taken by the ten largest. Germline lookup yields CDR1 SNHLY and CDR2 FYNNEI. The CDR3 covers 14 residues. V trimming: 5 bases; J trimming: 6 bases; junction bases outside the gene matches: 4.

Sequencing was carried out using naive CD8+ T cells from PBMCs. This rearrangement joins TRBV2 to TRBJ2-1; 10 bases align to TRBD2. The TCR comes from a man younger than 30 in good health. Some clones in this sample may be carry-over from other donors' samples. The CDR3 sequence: CASSPSGRSNEQFF. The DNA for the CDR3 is TGTGCCAGCAGTCCTAGCGGGAGAAGCAATGAGCAGTTCTTC.